The present entry profiles one TCR beta chain with its context. Its matching antigen is unknown. Sequencing was performed with immunoSEQ multiplex PCR; in TCRdb, only in-frame clones are kept and a portion is missing. The sample contains about 5,400 clones, 35% of which appear only once. The data belong to a study of T cells in localized non-small cell lung cancer. Whole-study findings and limits: Highest T cell clonality was seen in uninvolved adjacent lung, surpassing that measured in tumor. Because researchers sequenced only one region of the tumor, heterogeneity is still possible. Longer overall survival was associated with a higher density of T cells in the blood.

Deletions cut 0 bases from V and 3 bases from J, with 11 bases between. The germline gives CDR1 SGHNT, CDR2 YENEEA. This CDR3 contains 16 residues. Sequenced material: lung tumor tissue, taken before any cancer treatment. This sequence originates from a male donor aged 60 or over with stage I squamous cell lung carcinoma. This chain uses TRBV11-3 with TRBJ1-4; a weak D match, TRBD1 (6 bases). CDR3 region: CASSLDLAGANEKLFF. The CDR3 DNA follows: TGTGCCAGCAGCTTAGACCTAGCAGGGGCTAATGAAAAACTGTTTTTT.